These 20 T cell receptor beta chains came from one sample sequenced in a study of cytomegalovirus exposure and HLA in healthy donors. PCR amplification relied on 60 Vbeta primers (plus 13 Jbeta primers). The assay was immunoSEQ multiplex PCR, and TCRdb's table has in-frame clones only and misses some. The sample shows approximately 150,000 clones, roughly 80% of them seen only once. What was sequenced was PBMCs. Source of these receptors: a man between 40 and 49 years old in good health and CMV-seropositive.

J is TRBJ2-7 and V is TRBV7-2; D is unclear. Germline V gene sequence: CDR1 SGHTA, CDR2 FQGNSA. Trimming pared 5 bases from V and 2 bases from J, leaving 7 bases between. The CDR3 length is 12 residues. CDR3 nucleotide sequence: TGTGCCAGCAGCCCTGTTACCTACGAGCAGTACTTC. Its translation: CASSPVTYEQYF.

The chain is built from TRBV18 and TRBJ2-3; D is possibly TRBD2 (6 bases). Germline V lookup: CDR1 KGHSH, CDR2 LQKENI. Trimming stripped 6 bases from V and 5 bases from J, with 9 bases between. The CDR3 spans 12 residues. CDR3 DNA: TGTGCCAGCTCCCACGGGGGAGATACGCAGTATTTT. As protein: CASSHGGDTQYF.

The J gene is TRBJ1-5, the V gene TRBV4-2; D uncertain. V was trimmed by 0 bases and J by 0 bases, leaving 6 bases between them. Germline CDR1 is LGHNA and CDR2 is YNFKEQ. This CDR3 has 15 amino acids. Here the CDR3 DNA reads TGTGCCAGCAGCCAAGACGAGGGTAGCAATCAGCCCCAGCATTTT. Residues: CASSQDEGSNQPQHF.

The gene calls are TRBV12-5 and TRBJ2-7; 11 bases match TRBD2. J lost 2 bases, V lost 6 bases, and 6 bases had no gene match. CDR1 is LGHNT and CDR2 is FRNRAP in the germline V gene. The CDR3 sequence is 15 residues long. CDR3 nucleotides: TGTGCTAGTGGGGCCCCGGGACTAGCGGCCTACGAGCAGTACTTC. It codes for CASGAPGLAAYEQYF. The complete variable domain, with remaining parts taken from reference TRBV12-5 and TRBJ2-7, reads DARVTQTPRHKVTEMGQEVTMRCQPILGHNTVFWYRQTMMQGLELLAYFRNRAPLDDSGMPKDRFSAEMPDATLATLKIQPSEPRDSAVYFCASGAPGLAAYEQYFGPGTRLTVT.

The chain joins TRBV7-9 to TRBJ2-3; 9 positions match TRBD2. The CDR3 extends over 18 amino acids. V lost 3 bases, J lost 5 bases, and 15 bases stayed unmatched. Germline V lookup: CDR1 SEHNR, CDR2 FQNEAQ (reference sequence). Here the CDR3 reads CASSLVAGGPGGQDTQYF. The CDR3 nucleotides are TGTGCCAGCAGCTTGGTTGCGGGAGGGCCGGGGGGTCAAGATACGCAGTATTTT.

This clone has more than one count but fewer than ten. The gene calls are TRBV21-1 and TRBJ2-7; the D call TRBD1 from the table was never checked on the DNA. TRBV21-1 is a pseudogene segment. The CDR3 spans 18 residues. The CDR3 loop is CASSKTRDRLFINCEQYF. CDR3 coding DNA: TGTGCCAGCAGCAAAACCCGGGACAGGCTATTTATTAACTGCGAGCAGTACTTC.

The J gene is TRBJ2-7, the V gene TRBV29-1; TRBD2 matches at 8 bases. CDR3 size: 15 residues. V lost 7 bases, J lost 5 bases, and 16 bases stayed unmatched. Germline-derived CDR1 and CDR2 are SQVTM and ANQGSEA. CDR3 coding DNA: TGCAGCGCCAAAACCGGGACTAGTAGAAGGAACGAGCAGTACTTC. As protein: CSAKTGTSRRNEQYF.

The DNA for the CDR3 is TGTGCCAGCAGGAAGCGGGAGAGGAGAGATACGCAGTATTTT. Translated, it gives CASRKRERRDTQYF. The chain links TRBV27 to TRBJ2-3; 8 bases align to TRBD2. The CDR3 length is 14 residues. CDR1 is MNHEY and CDR2 is SMNVEV in the germline V gene (reference sequence). The V and J ends lost 6 bases and 5 bases, in that order; junction bases with no gene match: 7.

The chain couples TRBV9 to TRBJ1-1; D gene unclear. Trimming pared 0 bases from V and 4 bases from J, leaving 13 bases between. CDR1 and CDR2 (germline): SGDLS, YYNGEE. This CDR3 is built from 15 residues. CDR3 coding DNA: TGTGCCAGCAGCGTAGACGGTGATTACGCCACTGAAGCTTTCTTT. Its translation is CASSVDGDYATEAFF.

The CDR3 spells CASRYGLAVEWGQYF. The CDR3 DNA sequence: TGTGCCAGCAGATACGGACTAGCGGTCGAATGGGGGCAGTACTTC. J is TRBJ2-7 and V is TRBV6-1; 10 bases fit TRBD2. From germline, CDR1 is MNHNS and CDR2 SASEGT. V lost 6 bases, J lost 9 bases, and 14 bases stayed unmatched. The length of the CDR3 is 15 residues.

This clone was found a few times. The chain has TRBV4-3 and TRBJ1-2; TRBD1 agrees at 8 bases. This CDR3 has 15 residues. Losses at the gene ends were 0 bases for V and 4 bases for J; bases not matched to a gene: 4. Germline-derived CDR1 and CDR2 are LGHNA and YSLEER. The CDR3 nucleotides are TGCGCCAGCAGCCAAGATCAAGGACAGGGCTATGGCTACACCTTC. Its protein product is CASSQDQGQGYGYTF.

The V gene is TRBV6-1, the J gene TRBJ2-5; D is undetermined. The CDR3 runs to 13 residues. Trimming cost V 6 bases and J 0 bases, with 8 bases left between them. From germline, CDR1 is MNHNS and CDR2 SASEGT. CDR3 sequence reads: CASSIGDQETQYF. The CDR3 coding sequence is TGTGCCAGCAGCATAGGAGACCAAGAGACCCAGTACTTC.

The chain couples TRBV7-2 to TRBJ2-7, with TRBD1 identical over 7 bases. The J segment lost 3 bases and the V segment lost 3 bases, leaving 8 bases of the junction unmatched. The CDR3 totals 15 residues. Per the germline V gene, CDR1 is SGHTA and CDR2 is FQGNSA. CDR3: CASSFQGGLSYEQYF. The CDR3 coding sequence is TGTGCCAGCAGCTTCCAAGGGGGCCTTAGCTACGAGCAGTACTTC.

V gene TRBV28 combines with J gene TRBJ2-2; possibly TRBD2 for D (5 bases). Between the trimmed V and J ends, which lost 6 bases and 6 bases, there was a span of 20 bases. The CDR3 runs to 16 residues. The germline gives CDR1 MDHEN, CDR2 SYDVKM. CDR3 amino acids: CASSVIRGLGAGELFF. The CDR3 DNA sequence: TGTGCCAGCAGCGTTATTCGAGGGCTTGGGGCCGGGGAGCTGTTTTTT.

The CDR3 DNA is TGTGCCAGCAGTGAAGCTCTTAGCGGGAGGGTCCAAGAGACCCAGTACTTC. This codes for CASSEALSGRVQETQYF. The chain joins TRBV2 to TRBJ2-5; the match to TRBD2 covers 11 bases. The CDR3 contains 17 residues. V dropped 0 bases and J dropped 1; count of bases not matched to a gene: 4. The germline gives CDR1 SNHLY, CDR2 FYNNEI.

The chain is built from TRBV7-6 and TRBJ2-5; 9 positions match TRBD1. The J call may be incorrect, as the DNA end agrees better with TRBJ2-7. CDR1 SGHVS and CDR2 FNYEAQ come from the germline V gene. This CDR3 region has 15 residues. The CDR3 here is CASSPDRDRDDEQYF. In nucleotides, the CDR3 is TGTGCCAGCAGCCCAGATCGGGACAGGGACGACGAGCAGTACTTC.

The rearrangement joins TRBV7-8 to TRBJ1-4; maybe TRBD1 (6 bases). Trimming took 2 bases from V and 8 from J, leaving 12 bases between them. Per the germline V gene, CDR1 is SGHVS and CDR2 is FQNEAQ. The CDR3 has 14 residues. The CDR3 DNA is TGTGCCAGCAGCTTAAGACAGGAAATCGAAAAACTGTTTTTT. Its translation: CASSLRQEIEKLFF.

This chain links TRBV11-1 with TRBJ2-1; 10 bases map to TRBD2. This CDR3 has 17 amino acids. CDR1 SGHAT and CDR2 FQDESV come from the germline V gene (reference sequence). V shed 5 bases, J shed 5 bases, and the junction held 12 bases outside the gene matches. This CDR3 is CASSRKPGLAMDNEQFF. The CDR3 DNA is TGTGCCAGCAGCCGTAAACCGGGACTAGCGATGGACAATGAGCAGTTCTTC.

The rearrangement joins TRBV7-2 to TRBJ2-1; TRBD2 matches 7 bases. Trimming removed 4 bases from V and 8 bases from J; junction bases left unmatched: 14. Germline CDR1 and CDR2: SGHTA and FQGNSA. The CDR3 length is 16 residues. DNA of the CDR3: TGTGCCAGCAGCTCCGTATTTATTTCCGGGAGGTATGAGCAGTTCTTC. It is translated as CASSSVFISGRYEQFF. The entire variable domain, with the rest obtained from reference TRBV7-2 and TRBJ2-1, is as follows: GAGVSQSPSNKVTEKGKDVELRCDPISGHTALYWYRQSLGQGLEFLIYFQGNSAPDKSGLPSDRFSAERTGGSVSTLTIQRTQQEDSAVYLCASSSVFISGRYEQFFGPGTRLTVL.

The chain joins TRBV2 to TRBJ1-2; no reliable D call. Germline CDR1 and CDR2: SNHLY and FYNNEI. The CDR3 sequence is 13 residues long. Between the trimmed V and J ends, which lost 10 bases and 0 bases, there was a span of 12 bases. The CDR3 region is CATTGEANYGYTF. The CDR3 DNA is TGTGCCACCACCGGGGAAGCTAACTATGGCTACACCTTC.